The rows below give T cell receptor beta chains drawn from one sample of a study of cytomegalovirus exposure and HLA in healthy donors. Some clones are missing from TCRdb's copy, which holds only in-frame ones; the method was immunoSEQ multiplex PCR. The table lists 84,000 or so clones, around four fifths of them singletons. The specimen was PBMCs. The receptors shown here come from a man younger than 40 in good health and CMV-seronegative. Each CDR3 is given with its conserved first and last residue. A D gene is named only where the DNA matches it firmly. Clone size, where shown, is once, few, many, or a class for clones that have expanded.

D gene	clone size	CDR3 length	V gene	J gene	CDR3 protein	CDR3 DNA
-	-	18	TRBV28	TRBJ1-6	CASRVLGGRGTTHSPLHF	TGTGCCAGCAGGGTCCTTGGAGGCAGGGGCACCACTCATTCACCCCTCCACTTT
TRBD1	few	19	TRBV19	TRBJ1-4	CASGMGTGVDRVTNEKLFF	TGTGCCAGTGGCATGGGGACAGGGGTAGATCGGGTAACTAATGAAAAACTGTTTTTT
-	-	15	TRBV4-1	TRBJ2-2	CASSQAPQLTGELFF	TGCGCCAGCAGCCAAGCACCACAGCTCACCGGGGAGCTGTTTTTT
TRBD1	-	15	TRBV28	TRBJ1-2	CASSKIGTGYYGYTF	TGTGCCAGCAGCAAGATTGGGACAGGATATTATGGCTACACCTTC
TRBD1	-	14	TRBV27	TRBJ2-2	CASTVDRDTGELFF	TGTGCCAGCACCGTGGACAGGGACACCGGGGAGCTGTTTTTT
TRBD1	-	14	TRBV28	TRBJ1-2	CASSSQLGGHGYTF	TGTGCCAGCAGTTCCCAGTTAGGGGGCCATGGCTACACCTTC
TRBD2	few	15	TRBV19	TRBJ2-3	CASTERGSSTDTQYF	TGTGCCAGTACCGAGCGGGGTTCTAGCACAGATACGCAGTATTTT
-	-	11	TRBV2	TRBJ2-3	CASTPGDTQYF	TGTGCCAGCACCCCAGGAGATACGCAGTATTTT
-	-	17	TRBV7-2	TRBJ2-1	CASSLAERASSGNEQFF	TGTGCCAGCAGCTTAGCGGAGCGGGCTAGCTCGGGCAATGAGCAGTTCTTC
TRBD1	-	16	TRBV28	TRBJ1-4	CASSPQGARGNEKLFF	TGTGCCAGCAGTCCCCAGGGGGCACGGGGTAATGAAAAACTGTTTTTT
-	-	15	TRBV19	TRBJ1-2	CASSIPHIRGYGYTF	TGTGCCAGTAGTATACCTCACATCCGGGGGTATGGCTACACCTTC
TRBD2	-	17	TRBV5-8	TRBJ2-1	CASSQTSGAVGYNEQFF	TGTGCCAGCAGCCAGACTAGCGGGGCGGTGGGTTACAATGAGCAGTTCTTC
-	-	16	TRBV18	TRBJ2-7	CASSVGGDRSTYEQYF	TGTGCCAGCTCGGTGGGAGGGGACAGGTCGACCTACGAGCAGTACTTC
-	-	12	TRBV6-1	TRBJ1-1	CASSVSETEAFF	TGTGCCAGCAGTGTAAGTGAGACTGAAGCTTTCTTT
TRBD1	-	15	TRBV7-6	TRBJ1-2	CASSLGAGGIYGYTF	TGTGCCAGCAGCTTAGGGGCAGGGGGCATCTATGGCTACACCTTC
TRBD1	-	13	TRBV5-6	TRBJ1-1	CASSLQSTGAAFF	TGTGCCAGCAGCTTACAATCAACAGGGGCCGCTTTCTTT
TRBD1	-	15	TRBV7-6	TRBJ2-7	CASSLGEAGGYEQYF	TGTGCCAGCAGCTTAGGGGAAGCAGGGGGCTACGAGCAGTACTTC
-	few	14	TRBV5-8	TRBJ1-2	CASRSDIGSSGYTF	TGTGCCAGCAGGTCGGACATCGGGAGTTCGGGCTACACCTTC
TRBD1	few	18	TRBV12-5	TRBJ2-2	CASGLVFGGQGAVGELFF	TGTGCTAGTGGTTTGGTATTCGGGGGACAGGGGGCTGTCGGGGAGCTGTTTTTT
-	once	15	TRBV27	TRBJ1-1	CASRPTGYVNTEAFF	TGTGCCAGCAGACCTACAGGATACGTGAACACTGAAGCTTTCTTT
TRBD1	few	12	TRBV6-5	TRBJ1-1	CASRDRGTEAFF	TGTGCCAGCAGGGACAGGGGCACTGAAGCTTTCTTT
-	-	15	TRBV11-2	TRBJ2-6	CASSLDSSGANVLTF	TGTGCCAGCAGCTTAGATAGTTCTGGGGCCAACGTCCTGACTTTC
-	-	12	TRBV7-9	TRBJ1-2	CASSFGESGYTF	TGTGCCAGCAGCTTCGGAGAGAGTGGCTACACCTTC
-	-	17	TRBV7-8	TRBJ1-4	CASSLSGRSKSGEKLFF	TGTGCCAGCAGCTTATCCGGGAGGAGCAAAAGCGGCGAAAAACTGTTTTTT
TRBD1	-	16	TRBV18	TRBJ1-5	CASSSSTGTGYQPQHF	TGTGCCAGCTCATCTTCCACCGGGACAGGATATCAGCCCCAGCATTTT
-	-	13	TRBV7-2	TRBJ2-3	CASSSIQGGVQYF	TGTGCCAGCAGCTCCATACAGGGAGGGGTGCAGTATTTT
-	-	13	TRBV19	TRBJ1-1	CASSIKQVTEAFF	TGTGCCAGTAGTATAAAACAGGTTACTGAAGCTTTCTTT
-	-	13	TRBV5-1	TRBJ1-2	CASSLQTSDGYTF	TGCGCCAGCAGCTTACAGACGTCTGATGGCTACACCTTC
TRBD2	-	14	TRBV19	TRBJ2-2	CASRGREYTGELFF	TGTGCCAGTAGGGGGAGGGAGTACACCGGGGAGCTGTTTTTT
-	-	15	TRBV11-2	TRBJ1-6	CASSLAREGNSPLHF	TGTGCCAGCAGCTTAGCCAGAGAGGGCAATTCACCCCTCCACTTT
-	-	14	TRBV4-3	TRBJ1-2	CASSQEGGAGGYTF	TGCGCCAGCAGCCAAGAGGGGGGTGCGGGCGGCTACACCTTC
TRBD2	few	18	TRBV7-6	TRBJ2-7	CASSLVQLGRGSSYEQYF	TGTGCCAGCAGCTTAGTTCAATTGGGGCGGGGGAGCTCCTACGAGCAGTACTTC
TRBD2	-	17	TRBV2	TRBJ2-1	CASSEELAGGIYNEQFF	TGTGCCAGCAGTGAAGAACTAGCGGGGGGGATTTACAATGAGCAGTTCTTC
-	-	13	TRBV28	TRBJ2-5	CASTRSPQETQYF	TGTGCCAGCACCCGCAGTCCACAAGAGACCCAGTACTTC
-	few	17	TRBV11-3	TRBJ2-7	CASSLGLREKSSYEQYF	TGTGCCAGCAGCTTAGGATTAAGAGAAAAGTCCTCCTACGAGCAGTACTTC
-	-	13	TRBV7-8	TRBJ1-5	CASSLVQGQPQHF	TGTGCCAGCAGCTTAGTACAGGGCCAGCCCCAGCATTTT
TRBD2	-	13	TRBV5-5	TRBJ2-7	CASIGGGYFEQYF	TGTGCCAGCATCGGGGGGGGATACTTTGAGCAGTACTTC
TRBD2	-	15	TRBV7-2	TRBJ2-5	CASSGQGRDQETQYF	TGTGCCAGCAGCGGGCAAGGGAGGGATCAAGAGACCCAGTACTTC
-	-	16	TRBV7-3	TRBJ2-1	CASSLFAGTSYNEQFF	TGTGCCAGCAGCTTATTTGCGGGGACCTCCTACAATGAGCAGTTCTTC
-	-	14	TRBV6-1	TRBJ2-7	CASSVVRGAYEQYF	TGTGCCAGCAGTGTTGTCCGCGGGGCCTACGAGCAGTACTTC
-	-	15	TRBV4-3	TRBJ2-2	CASSQETGPTGELFF	TGCGCCAGCAGCCAAGAAACAGGACCTACCGGGGAGCTGTTTTTT
TRBD1	-	17	TRBV28	TRBJ1-1	CASRLTGTGGLYTEAFF	TGTGCCAGCAGACTTACCGGGACAGGGGGCTTGTACACTGAAGCTTTCTTT
-	medium-sized	12	TRBV6-1	TRBJ2-3	CASSSAGLTQYF	TGTGCCAGCAGCTCGGCAGGTCTTACGCAGTATTTT
-	once	15	TRBV6-5	TRBJ1-2	CASMPYQGTNYGYTF	TGTGCCAGCATGCCATACCAGGGCACTAACTATGGCTACACCTTC
-	-	15	TRBV7-8	TRBJ1-5	CASSGGAEGNQPQHF	TGTGCCAGCAGCGGGGGGGCTGAGGGCAATCAGCCCCAGCATTTT
-	-	13	TRBV7-3	TRBJ1-2	CASSLEGWDGYTF	TGTGCCAGCAGCTTAGAGGGTTGGGATGGCTACACCTTC
-	-	13	TRBV27	TRBJ1-3	CASSYSSGNTIYF	TGTGCCAGCAGTTATAGCTCTGGAAACACCATATATTTT
TRBD1	-	15	TRBV19	TRBJ1-5	CASSGTGGPNQPQHF	TGTGCCAGTAGTGGGACAGGGGGCCCTAATCAGCCCCAGCATTTT
-	-	17	TRBV2	TRBJ1-4	CASSTDRSGGGNEKLFF	TGTGCCAGCAGTACCGACAGGAGCGGCGGTGGTAATGAAAAACTGTTTTTT
-	-	12	TRBV5-1	TRBJ2-7	CASSLPATEQYF	TGCGCCAGCAGCTTACCCGCTACCGAGCAGTACTTC
-	-	16	TRBV7-9	TRBJ2-4	CASSSFLAGNGNIQYF	TGTGCCAGCAGCAGTTTCTTGGCGGGGAACGGGAACATTCAGTACTTC
TRBD2	-	16	TRBV4-1	TRBJ2-3	CASSAQRTSGDDTQYF	TGCGCCAGCAGCGCACAACGGACTAGCGGCGACGATACGCAGTATTTT
-	-	17	TRBV2	TRBJ1-1	CASRNTPIRAANTEAFF	TGTGCCAGCCGAAACACACCAATCAGGGCTGCGAACACTGAAGCTTTCTTT
-	-	15	TRBV30	TRBJ1-1	CAWSVPPQGDTEAFF	TGTGCCTGGAGTGTACCTCCCCAAGGGGACACTGAAGCTTTCTTT
-	-	12	TRBV6-6	TRBJ1-3	CASTLQGNTIYF	TGTGCCAGCACCTTACAGGGAAACACCATATATTTT
-	-	16	TRBV2	TRBJ1-3	CASSVRRPSSGNTIYF	TGTGCCAGCAGTGTCCGCAGGCCCAGCTCTGGAAACACCATATATTTT
-	-	13	TRBV5-1	TRBJ2-5	CASSLEQVGTQYF	TGCGCCAGCAGCTTGGAACAGGTCGGGACCCAGTACTTC
TRBD1	-	14	TRBV12-5	TRBJ2-1	CASGDRGGGYEQFF	TGTGCTAGTGGGGACAGGGGGGGCGGGTATGAGCAGTTCTTC
-	-	15	TRBV19	TRBJ1-1	CASSIAGIMNTEAFF	TGTGCCAGTAGTATAGCGGGGATCATGAACACTGAAGCTTTCTTT